What follows is one T cell receptor beta chain and its context. Terminally differentiated effector memory CD45RA+ cells were excluded by CCR7 positive selection of CD45RO-negative cells. The method was immunoSEQ multiplex PCR; TCRdb's version includes in-frame clones alone and lacks a portion of them. The sample includes roughly 1,800,000 clones, roughly 95% of them seen just once. The data were taken from a study of shared clonotypes between healthy human individuals. Germline assignment: CDR1 SQVTM and CDR2 ANQGSEA. V dropped 5 bases and J dropped 0 bases, with 13 bases sitting between them. The CDR3 runs to 14 residues.

This chain joins TRBV29-1 and TRBJ2-5, with D perhaps matching TRBD2 (5 bases). This sequence was found in a man between 18 and 29 years old in good health. Material for sequencing was naive CD8+ T cells sorted from blood. The CDR3 region is CSVRSGAYQETQYF. CDR3 nucleotides: TGCAGCGTTCGCAGCGGCGCGTACCAAGAGACCCAGTACTTC.